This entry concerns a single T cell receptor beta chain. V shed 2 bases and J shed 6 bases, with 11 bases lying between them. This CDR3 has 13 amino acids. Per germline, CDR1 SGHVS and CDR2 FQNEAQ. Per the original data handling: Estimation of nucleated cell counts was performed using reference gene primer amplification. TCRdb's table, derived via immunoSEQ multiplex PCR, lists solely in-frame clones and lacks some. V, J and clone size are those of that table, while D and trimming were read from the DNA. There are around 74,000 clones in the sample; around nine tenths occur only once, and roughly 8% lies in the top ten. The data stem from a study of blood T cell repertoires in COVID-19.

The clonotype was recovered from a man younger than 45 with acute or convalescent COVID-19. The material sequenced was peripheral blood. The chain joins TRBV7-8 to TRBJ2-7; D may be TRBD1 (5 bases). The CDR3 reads CASSLSQGLEQYF. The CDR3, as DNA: TGTGCCAGCAGCTTAAGCCAGGGCCTCGAGCAGTACTTC.